This paragraph reports one TCR beta chain. In the original analysis: Reference gene primer amplification gave estimated nucleated cell counts. Libraries were prepared by immunoSEQ multiplex PCR; TCRdb keeps only in-frame clonotypes and omits some of them. D and trimming come from the DNA, and the V and J calls and clone size come from that table. The data hold 190,000 or so clones, with around 87% observed a single time. The sample comes from a study of blood T cell repertoires in COVID-19. About the study: From the United States, Italy and Spain came samples of acute and convalescent COVID-19. PBMCs, B-cell-depleted T cells, or T cells provided the cDNA or gDNA that made up the material.

Trimming shortened V by 0 bases and J by 3 bases, and 10 bases separated the two germline ends. Germline-derived CDR1 and CDR2 are SGDLS and YYNGEE. The length of the CDR3 is 15 residues. Input material: peripheral blood. The clonotype comes from a man aged 35 to 55 with active or convalescent COVID-19. The chain employs TRBV9 and TRBJ2-1; D is perhaps TRBD2 (6 bases). This CDR3 reads CASSVDGGDYNEQFF. DNA for the CDR3: TGTGCCAGCAGCGTAGATGGAGGGGACTACAATGAGCAGTTCTTC.